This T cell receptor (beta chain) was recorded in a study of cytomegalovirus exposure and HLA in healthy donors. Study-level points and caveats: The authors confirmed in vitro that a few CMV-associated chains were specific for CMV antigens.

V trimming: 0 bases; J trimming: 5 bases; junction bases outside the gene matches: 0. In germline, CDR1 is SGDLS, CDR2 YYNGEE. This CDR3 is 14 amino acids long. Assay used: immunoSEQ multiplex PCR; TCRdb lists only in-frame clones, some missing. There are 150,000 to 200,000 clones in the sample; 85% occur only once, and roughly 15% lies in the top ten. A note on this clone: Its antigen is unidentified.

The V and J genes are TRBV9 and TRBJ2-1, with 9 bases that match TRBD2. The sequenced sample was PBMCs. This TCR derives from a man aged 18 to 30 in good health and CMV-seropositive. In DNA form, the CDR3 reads TGTGCCAGCAGCGTAGTAGCGGGGGACAATGAGCAGTTCTTC. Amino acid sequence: CASSVVAGDNEQFF.